In its sample, the clone carrying this T cell receptor beta chain was seen once. This CDR3 contains 13 residues. Germline CDR1 reads SGHRS; CDR2 reads YFSETQ. V was trimmed by 1 base and J by 7 bases, leaving 12 bases between them. Some clones are missing from TCRdb's copy, which holds only in-frame ones; the method was immunoSEQ multiplex PCR. The sample holds about 24,000 clones; roughly 90% are singletons and the top ten take over 12%. This sample was taken from a study of T cells in localized non-small cell lung cancer. This receptor was taken from a man aged 35 to 69 with stage III squamous cell lung carcinoma. The rearrangement joins TRBV5-1 to TRBJ2-7; D is unclear. The sample here was peripheral blood, taken before any cancer treatment. Here the CDR3 DNA reads TGCGCCAGCAGCTTGAAGCAATTAAGTGAGCAGTACTTC. Residues: CASSLKQLSEQYF. Full variable domain (remainder filled in from reference TRBV5-1 and TRBJ2-7): KAGVTQTPRYLIKTRGQQVTLSCSPISGHRSVSWYQQTPGQGLQFLFEYFSETQRNKGNFPGRFSGRQFSNSRSEMNVSTLELGDSALYLCASSLKQLSEQYFGPGTRLTVT.